Listed below are T cell receptor beta chains from one sample, sequenced in a study of control samples from healthy donors and cancer patients. Produced via immunoSEQ multiplex PCR; TCRdb's table is partial and in-frame only. The sample has 150,000 to 160,000 clones; over 85% are singletons. The sequencing sample was made of blood. These receptors were collected from a man aged 40-55 years in good health. Both conserved end residues are part of each CDR3. The D gene is left open where the match is weak. Clone size is shown for a subset of rows, as once, few, many or a class of expanded clone.

clone_size	v_call	d_call	j_call	cdr3_nt	cdr3_aa
once	TRBV27	NA	TRBJ1-5	TGTGCCAGCAGTTTATCGAACCCCGGGGCTATTCAGCCCCAGCATTTT	CASSLSNPGAIQPQHF
NA	TRBV28	NA	TRBJ2-5	TGTGCCAGCAGTATCTACAGGAGGGGCGATCGGGAGACCCAGTACTTC	CASSIYRRGDRETQYF
NA	TRBV6-5	NA	TRBJ2-7	TGTGCCAGCAGAGGACGAGGGGTGTCCTACGAGCAGTACTTC	CASRGRGVSYEQYF
NA	TRBV28	TRBD1	TRBJ1-2	TGTGCCAGCAGTTTCGAGGGGGCGGGCGGCTACACCTTC	CASSFEGAGGYTF
NA	TRBV5-8	NA	TRBJ2-1	TGTGCCAGCAGCTTGACAGGGAACAATGAGCAGTTCTTC	CASSLTGNNEQFF
NA	TRBV2	TRBD2	TRBJ2-7	TGTGCCAGCAGTGTCCTGGGGGGGAGCTCCTACGAGCAGTACTTC	CASSVLGGSSYEQYF
NA	TRBV7-2	TRBD1	TRBJ1-2	TGTGCCAGCAGCGCCCAGGGGGGGTATGGCTACACCTTC	CASSAQGGYGYTF
once	TRBV7-9	TRBD1	TRBJ2-1	TGTGCCAGCGTTGGACAGGAAGGCTACAATGAGCAGTTCTTC	CASVGQEGYNEQFF
NA	TRBV7-9	TRBD1	TRBJ1-6	TGTGCCAGCAGCGCCCCGGGACAGCCATATAATTCACCCCTCCACTTT	CASSAPGQPYNSPLHF
NA	TRBV7-9	NA	TRBJ2-7	TGTGCCAGCAGTTCTATTGGCGCGGTCTACGAGCAGTACTTC	CASSSIGAVYEQYF
NA	TRBV5-1	NA	TRBJ2-7	TGCGCCAGCAGCTTGGTCTCTGGGAATAATGGGTACGAGCAGTACTTC	CASSLVSGNNGYEQYF
NA	TRBV18	NA	TRBJ2-6	TGTGCCAGCTCACCGGAGCAGGCGCACTCTGGGGCCAACGTCCTGACTTTC	CASSPEQAHSGANVLTF
NA	TRBV21-1	NA	TRBJ1-5	TGTGCCATAAAACGTTGGAAGGGGCAGCGTCAGCCCCAGCATTTT	CAIKRWKGQRQPQHF
NA	TRBV7-6	NA	TRBJ1-1	TGTGCCAGCAGCAAAACTATGGGACCCGTCCTCGCTGAAGCTTTCTTT	CASSKTMGPVLAEAFF
once	TRBV5-6	NA	TRBJ1-5	TGTGCCAGCAGCTACGGGACGGACTTCAATCAGCCCCAGCATTTT	CASSYGTDFNQPQHF
NA	TRBV29-1	NA	TRBJ2-1	TGCAGCGTTCGGGGGTCCCCGAGCTCCTACAATGAGCAGTTCTTC	CSVRGSPSSYNEQFF
NA	TRBV6-5	NA	TRBJ1-6	TGTGCCAGCAGGATCACAGGGAATTCACCCCTCCACTTT	CASRITGNSPLHF
NA	TRBV7-7	NA	TRBJ2-1	TGTGCCAGCAGCTTAAAGACAGGCCTATACAATGAGCAGTTCTTC	CASSLKTGLYNEQFF
NA	TRBV7-8	NA	TRBJ1-4	TGTGCCAGCAGGGAGGATAATGAAAAACTGTTTTTT	CASREDNEKLFF
NA	TRBV27	NA	TRBJ1-4	TGTGCCAGCAGTTTCGACAGATTAAATGAAAAACTGTTTTTT	CASSFDRLNEKLFF
NA	TRBV4-2	NA	TRBJ1-2	TGTGCCAGCAGCCAAGAGGGACCTCATGGCTACACCTTC	CASSQEGPHGYTF
NA	TRBV19	NA	TRBJ2-3	TGTGCCAGTAGTATAGATCGAGATACGCAGTATTTT	CASSIDRDTQYF
NA	TRBV12-3/TRBV12-4	NA	TRBJ2-5	TGTGCCAGCACCCCCGGTGGCCAAGAGACCCAGTACTTC	CASTPGGQETQYF
NA	TRBV18	NA	TRBJ2-5	TGTGCCAGCTCAGGTGGACAGCCTCCAGAGACCCAGTACTTC	CASSGGQPPETQYF
NA	TRBV2	NA	TRBJ2-7	TGTGCCAGCAGGGCGACAGTGAGCTCCTACGAGCAGTACTTC	CASRATVSSYEQYF
NA	TRBV19	TRBD1	TRBJ1-1	TGTGCCAGTAGTAGGGACAGGGACACTGAAGCTTTCTTT	CASSRDRDTEAFF
NA	TRBV29-1	NA	TRBJ1-2	TGCAGCGTTGATGAGAACTCCGGGAGCAACTATGGCTACACCTTC	CSVDENSGSNYGYTF
NA	TRBV28	NA	TRBJ1-2	TGTGGGGTTGGGCAGACTAACTATGGCTACACCTTC	CGVGQTNYGYTF
NA	TRBV3-1/TRBV3-2	NA	TRBJ1-1	TGTGCCAGCAGCCAACCCGGGTGGGTCACTGAAGCTTTCTTT	CASSQPGWVTEAFF
NA	TRBV6-5	TRBD1	TRBJ2-4	TGTGCCAGCGGGGGACAGGGAAAAAACATTCAGTACTTC	CASGGQGKNIQYF
NA	TRBV2	TRBD1	TRBJ1-4	TGTGCCAGCAGTGAAGCGGGGTACGCCCGGGACAGGGAGGAAAAACTGTTTTTT	CASSEAGYARDREEKLFF
once	TRBV28	TRBD1	TRBJ1-1	TGTGCCAGCAGTTTGGGGGGGACAGGGGGCAGGAACACTGAAGCTTTCTTT	CASSLGGTGGRNTEAFF
NA	TRBV7-6	TRBD2	TRBJ2-3	TGTGCCAGCTCCGGGGGGACGACAGATACGCAGTATTTT	CASSGGTTDTQYF
NA	TRBV9	NA	TRBJ1-2	TGTGCCAGCAGCGGCGGCCGGGGCTATGGCTACACCTTC	CASSGGRGYGYTF
NA	TRBV19	NA	TRBJ2-7	TGTGCCAGTAGTGACCAGGGGGGCTACGAGCAGTACTTC	CASSDQGGYEQYF
NA	TRBV27	NA	TRBJ1-1	TGTGCCAGCAGTCTACGCCCGTCGGTAGGATTGAACACTGAAGCTTTCTTT	CASSLRPSVGLNTEAFF
NA	TRBV6-5	NA	TRBJ1-3	TGTGCCAGTCTAAGTCCCGCCGGGACCATATATTTT	CASLSPAGTIYF
NA	TRBV14	NA	TRBJ1-3	TGTGCCAGCAGCCAGGACATCAGAAACACCATATATTTT	CASSQDIRNTIYF
NA	TRBV5-1	NA	TRBJ1-5	TGCGCCAGCAGCTTGGACGGAGGCAATCAGCCCCAGCATTTT	CASSLDGGNQPQHF
NA	TRBV3-1/TRBV3-2	NA	TRBJ2-4	TGTGCCAGCAGCCAACCGGGACGGGAAAACATTCAGTACTTC	CASSQPGRENIQYF
NA	TRBV19	TRBD2	TRBJ2-7	TGTGCCAGTAGTCCCGGCGGGGGGATCTACGAGCAGTACTTC	CASSPGGGIYEQYF
once	TRBV4-3	NA	TRBJ2-7	TGCGCCAGCAGCCAAGATCTAGCCAGGGGGCGGCGGGGGGACTACGAGCAGTACTTC	CASSQDLARGRRGDYEQYF
NA	TRBV19	NA	TRBJ1-5	TGTGCCAGTAGTATGGGGCAGAGCAATCAGCCCCAGCATTTT	CASSMGQSNQPQHF
NA	TRBV6-6	NA	TRBJ1-5	TGTGCCAGCAGTTCGGGGGGTTCCAATCAGCCCCAGCATTTT	CASSSGGSNQPQHF